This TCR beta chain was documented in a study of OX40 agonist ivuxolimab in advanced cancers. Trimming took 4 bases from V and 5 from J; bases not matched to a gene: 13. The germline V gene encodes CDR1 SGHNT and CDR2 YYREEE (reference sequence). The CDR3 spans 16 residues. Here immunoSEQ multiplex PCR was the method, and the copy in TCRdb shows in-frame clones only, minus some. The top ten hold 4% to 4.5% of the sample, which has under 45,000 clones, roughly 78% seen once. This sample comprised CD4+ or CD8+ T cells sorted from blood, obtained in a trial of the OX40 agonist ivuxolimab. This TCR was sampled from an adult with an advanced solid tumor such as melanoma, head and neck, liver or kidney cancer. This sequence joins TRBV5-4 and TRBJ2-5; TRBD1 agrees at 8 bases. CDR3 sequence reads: CASSPGARQGMETQYF. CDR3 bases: TGTGCCAGCAGCCCCGGAGCTAGACAGGGGATGGAGACCCAGTACTTC.